Each of the 32 T cell receptor beta chains below was sequenced from the same sample in a study of blood T cell repertoires in COVID-19. Sequenced by immunoSEQ multiplex PCR; TCRdb stores in-frame clones only, minus some. Here the sample spans 150,000 to 180,000 clones, less than 95% being singletons. The sequenced sample was peripheral blood. These receptors originate from a man aged 45 to 65 with acute or convalescent COVID-19.

The chain carries TRBV19 and TRBJ2-3; 7 bases map to TRBD1. CDR3 length: 15 residues. CDR1 is LNHDA and CDR2 is SQIVND in the germline V gene (reference sequence). Trimming at V came to 5 bases and at J to 3 bases, leaving 8 bases not matched to a gene. This CDR3 is CASSAFTGVTDTQYF. DNA for the CDR3: TGTGCCAGTAGTGCCTTCACAGGGGTGACAGATACGCAGTATTTT.

V gene TRBV11-2 combines with J gene TRBJ2-7, with 7 nucleotides matching TRBD2. J lost 5 bases, V lost 2 bases, and 3 bases had no gene match. The CDR3 loop spans 13 amino acids. Germline lookup yields CDR1 SGHAT and CDR2 FQNNGV. The CDR3 protein is CASSLRGRNEQYF. CDR3 bases: TGTGCCAGCAGCTTACGCGGGAGAAACGAGCAGTACTTC.

This chain uses TRBV11-2 with TRBJ1-4, with a tentative D call TRBD1 (6 bases). V lost 5 bases and J 0 bases, leaving 10 bases between the germline ends. CDR1 is SGHAT, CDR2 FQNNGV, per germline. This CDR3 region has 15 residues. This CDR3 is CASSIGQSTNEKLFF. The CDR3 DNA reads TGTGCCAGCAGCATTGGACAGTCAACTAATGAAAAACTGTTTTTT. Together with reference TRBV11-2 and TRBJ1-4, the CDR3 gives the full variable domain: EAGVAQSPRYKIIEKRQSVAFWCNPISGHATLYWYQQILGQGPKLLIQFQNNGVVDDSQLPKDRFSAERLKGVDSTLKIQPAKLEDSAVYLCASSIGQSTNEKLFFGSGTQLSVL.

On this clone: The sample holds other DNA sequences that translate to the same CDR3. The chain uses TRBV5-1 and TRBJ2-2, with D unclear. V was cut by 0 bases and J by 1 base, with 4 bases left in between. This CDR3 contains 14 residues. Germline V gene lookup returns CDR1 SGHRS and CDR2 YFSETQ. CDR3 region: CASSLGQNTGELFF. The CDR3 region has the DNA TGCGCCAGCAGCTTGGGACAGAACACCGGGGAGCTGTTTTTT. The entire variable domain, with the rest obtained from reference TRBV5-1 and TRBJ2-2, is as follows: KAGVTQTPRYLIKTRGQQVTLSCSPISGHRSVSWYQQTPGQGLQFLFEYFSETQRNKGNFPGRFSGRQFSNSRSEMNVSTLELGDSALYLCASSLGQNTGELFFGEGSRLTVL.

The chain is built from TRBV6-2 or TRBV6-3 and TRBJ2-7, with TRBD2 matching over 11 bases. The CDR3 spans 17 residues. The V gene's germline CDR1 is MNHEY and CDR2 SVGEGT. The J segment lost 2 bases and the V segment lost 0 bases, leaving 6 bases of the junction unmatched. DNA for the CDR3: TGTGCCAGCAGTTACTCGACTAGCGGGGCCACCACCTACGAGCAGTACTTC. Protein: CASSYSTSGATTYEQYF.

V gene TRBV4-1 combines with J gene TRBJ1-1; D remains unclear. Looked up from germline, CDR1 is MGHRA and CDR2 is YSYEKL. V was clipped by 0 bases and J by 1 base, with 12 bases between them. The length of the CDR3 is 16 residues. The chain's CDR3 is CASSQDKEEKNTEAFF. CDR3 DNA sequence: TGCGCCAGCAGCCAAGATAAGGAGGAGAAGAACACTGAAGCTTTCTTT.

This chain connects TRBV5-4 to TRBJ2-7; TRBD1 matches at 11 bases. Germline-derived CDR1 and CDR2 are SGHNT and YYREEE (reference sequence). The junction had 3 bases not matched to a gene; V was cut back by 4 bases and J by 6 bases. The CDR3 loop spans 13 amino acids. The CDR3 nucleotides read TGTGCCAGCAGCCAGGACAGGGGGCGCGAGCAGTACGTC. Amino acids: CASSQDRGREQYV.

This chain joins TRBV15 and TRBJ1-2; 7 nucleotides match TRBD1. Trimming at V came to 0 bases and at J to 1 base, leaving 5 bases not matched to a gene. The germline CDR1 and CDR2 sequences are LNHNV and YYDKDF (reference sequence). The length of the CDR3 is 16 residues. The CDR3 DNA reads as TGTGCCACCAGCAGAGATCGAGGACAGGTTAACTATGGCTACACCTTC. This sequence encodes CATSRDRGQVNYGYTF.

This rearrangement joins TRBV28 to TRBJ1-2; 8 bases fit TRBD1. J gave up 4 bases and V 5 bases, and 9 bases lay outside the gene matches. Germline CDR1 MDHEN, CDR2 SYDVKM. This CDR3 contains 15 residues. CDR3 in amino acids: CASSPPGQGGYGYTF. Here the CDR3 DNA reads TGTGCCAGCAGTCCCCCCGGACAGGGAGGCTATGGCTACACCTTC.

The chain carries TRBV7-2 and TRBJ2-7; 11 bases match TRBD2. The V and J ends lost 5 bases and 0 bases, in that order; junction bases with no gene match: 3. Germline V gives CDR1 SGHTA, CDR2 FQGNSA. The CDR3 is made up of 15 amino acids. The CDR3 bases are TGTGCCAGCAGCCACACTAGCGGGGGCTCCTACGAGCAGTACTTC. Translation: CASSHTSGGSYEQYF.

The chain couples TRBV13 to TRBJ2-7, with 9 bases identical to TRBD2. The V segment lost 6 bases and the J segment 2 bases; nucleotides outside the gene matches: 2. This CDR3 is built from 13 residues. Germline V gene sequence: CDR1 PRHDT, CDR2 FYEKMQ (reference sequence). Here the CDR3 reads CASRASGTYEQYF. DNA of the CDR3: TGTGCCAGCAGGGCTAGCGGGACCTACGAGCAGTACTTC.

This rearrangement joins TRBV9 to TRBJ1-5; D is perhaps TRBD1 (5 bases). The CDR3 totals 13 residues. The V end was cut by 5 bases, the J end by 3 bases, with 9 bases between. CDR1 and CDR2 from the germline V gene are SGDLS and YYNGEE. The CDR3 protein is CASSTGLNQPQHF. The CDR3 region has the DNA TGTGCCAGCAGTACAGGCCTCAATCAGCCCCAGCATTTT.

This clone was detected a few times. V usage is TRBV28 and J usage is TRBJ2-1, with TRBD2 matching 11 bases. Unmatched junction bases numbered 10, after V lost 7 bases and J lost 8 bases. There are 15 residues in the CDR3. Germline assignment: CDR1 MDHEN and CDR2 SYDVKM. CDR3 protein: CASTPSSGRMHEQFF. CDR3 in DNA: TGTGCCAGCACACCGTCTAGCGGGAGGATGCATGAGCAGTTCTTC.

The gene calls are TRBV28 and TRBJ2-1; the match to TRBD2 covers 13 bases. The J segment lost 4 bases and the V segment lost 6 bases, leaving 6 bases of the junction unmatched. CDR1 is MDHEN, CDR2 SYDVKM, per germline. The CDR3 totals 16 residues. CDR3 protein: CASRRTSGRDYNEQFF. CDR3 coding DNA: TGTGCCAGCAGAAGGACTAGCGGGAGAGATTACAATGAGCAGTTCTTC.

The chain employs TRBV2 and TRBJ1-1, with 8 bases that match TRBD1. Losses at the gene ends were 7 bases for V and 5 bases for J; bases not matched to a gene: 6. The CDR3 sequence is 13 residues long. Germline V gene sequence: CDR1 SNHLY, CDR2 FYNNEI. Here the CDR3 DNA reads TGTGCCAGCACCGGACAGGGTTGGACTGAAGCTTTCTTT. It specifies CASTGQGWTEAFF.

The DNA of the CDR3 is TGTGCCAGCAGTGTGGGGGACAGGGGGAGCACAGATACGCAGTATTTT. Translation gives CASSVGDRGSTDTQYF. The V and J genes are TRBV28 and TRBJ2-3; the match to TRBD1 covers 11 bases. Germline CDR1 and CDR2: MDHEN and SYDVKM. This CDR3 region has 16 residues. J gave up 0 bases and V 5 bases, and 4 bases lay outside the gene matches.

This sequence joins TRBV5-6 and TRBJ1-3, with 7 bases that match TRBD1. CDR3 length equals 18 residues. Germline trimming cut 3 bases from V and 0 bases from J; bases unmatched to any gene: 12. Germline V lookup: CDR1 SGHDT, CDR2 YYEEEE. This CDR3 reads CASSSPRDSPSSGNTIYF. In DNA form, the CDR3 reads TGTGCCAGCAGCTCCCCGAGGGACAGCCCAAGCTCTGGAAACACCATATATTTT.

This sequence joins TRBV28 and TRBJ2-2, with D hard to call. V shed 0 bases and J shed 2 bases, with 7 bases lying between them. Germline loops: CDR1 MDHEN, CDR2 SYDVKM. The CDR3 totals 15 residues. This chain's CDR3 is CASSLWAVNTGELFF. The CDR3 DNA reads TGTGCCAGCAGTTTATGGGCAGTTAACACCGGGGAGCTGTTTTTT.

The V gene is TRBV7-3, the J gene TRBJ2-1; 9 bases map to TRBD1. The CDR3 sequence is 15 residues long. Germline V CDR1 and CDR2: SGHTA, FQGTGA. V shed 4 bases, J shed 2 bases, and the junction held 3 bases outside the gene matches. The CDR3 nucleotides read TGTGCCAGCAGCTGGAGACAGGGGGCCTACAATGAGCAGTTCTTC. This codes for CASSWRQGAYNEQFF.

CDR3 region: CASSVGQGEVRNQPQHF. CDR3 nucleotides: TGTGCCAGCAGCGTGGGACAGGGGGAGGTCCGCAATCAGCCCCAGCATTTT. This sequence joins TRBV21-1 and TRBJ1-5; the DNA was not used to check the table's D call, TRBD1. TRBV21-1 is an annotated pseudogene. CDR3 length: 17 residues.

The rearrangement joins TRBV10-3 to TRBJ1-4; 9 positions agree with TRBD1. The CDR3 is 15 residues long. After removal of 2 bases from V and 7 bases from J, the junction contained 5 bases not matched to a gene. Looked up from germline, CDR1 is ENHRY and CDR2 is SYGVKD. The CDR3 nucleotides are TGTGCCATCAGTGAGGGGGGACAGGGTGGTGAAAAACTGTTTTTT. Encoded protein: CAISEGGQGGEKLFF.

The J gene is TRBJ1-2, the V gene TRBV5-1; the match to TRBD1 covers 8 bases. J was trimmed by 3 bases and V by 4 bases; bases with no gene match: 2. The CDR3 extends over 13 amino acids. Germline CDR1 reads SGHRS; CDR2 reads YFSETQ. In nucleotides, the CDR3 is TGCGCCAGCAGCCCAGGGGGCCACTATGGCTACACCTTC. Amino acid sequence: CASSPGGHYGYTF.

This chain links TRBV5-1 with TRBJ1-1, with 9 bases identical to TRBD1. This CDR3 spans 14 amino acids. The J segment lost 5 bases and the V segment lost 0 bases, leaving 2 bases of the junction unmatched. Germline V gene lookup returns CDR1 SGHRS and CDR2 YFSETQ. The DNA for the CDR3 is TGCGCCAGCAGCTTGGGGACAGGGGTTACTGAAGCTTTCTTT. It specifies CASSLGTGVTEAFF.

The chain recombines TRBV7-9 with TRBJ1-2, with 7 bases matching TRBD1. The length of the CDR3 is 15 residues. After removal of 1 base from V and 5 bases from J, the junction contained 7 bases not matched to a gene. Germline V gene data show CDR1 as SEHNR and CDR2 as FQNEAQ (reference sequence). CDR3 in DNA: TGTGCCAGCAGCTTAGTGCGGCAGGGGGTTTATGGCTACACCTTC. Translated, it gives CASSLVRQGVYGYTF. The whole variable domain, remainder taken from reference TRBV7-9 and TRBJ1-2, is DTGVSQNPRHKITKRGQNVTFRCDPISEHNRLYWYRQTLGQGPEFLTYFQNEAQLEKSRLLSDRFSAERPKGSFSTLEIQRTEQGDSAMYLCASSLVRQGVYGYTFGSGTRLTVV.

The chain has TRBV7-2 and TRBJ1-5; D gene uncertain. With 1 base removed from V and 1 base from J, the gap between germline ends came to 11 bases. The CDR3 contains 16 residues. From germline, CDR1 is SGHTA and CDR2 FQGNSA. Here the CDR3 reads CASSLGAIGSNQPQHF. CDR3 in DNA: TGTGCCAGCAGCTTAGGGGCAATAGGCAGCAATCAGCCCCAGCATTTT.

CDR3 sequence (DNA): TGCAGCGTTGAAGGGGGTCAAGGGACAGTAGGCATCGGCTATGGCTACACCTTC. This encodes CSVEGGQGTVGIGYGYTF. The V gene is TRBV29-1, the J gene TRBJ1-2; 7 positions match TRBD1. The J segment lost 4 bases and the V segment lost 1 base, leaving 18 bases of the junction unmatched. CDR1 is SQVTM and CDR2 is ANQGSEA in the germline V gene. The CDR3 contains 18 residues.

The chain joins TRBV18 to TRBJ2-3; 9 bases are shared with TRBD2. V lost 3 bases to trimming and J lost 3 bases; unmatched junction nucleotides: 4. The germline V gene has CDR1 KGHSH and CDR2 LQKENI. CDR3 length equals 15 residues. The CDR3 spells CASSPLAGRTDTQYF. The CDR3 coding sequence is TGTGCCAGCTCACCGCTAGCGGGACGAACAGATACGCAGTATTTT.

This clone was seen only once. CDR3 region: CASSLWASGLSSYNEQFF. Written as DNA, the CDR3 is TGTGCCAGCAGTTTATGGGCTAGCGGATTAAGCTCCTACAATGAGCAGTTCTTC. The chain has TRBV27 and TRBJ2-1; 7 nucleotides align to TRBD2. V was clipped by 1 base and J by 0 bases; unmatched bases: 9. This CDR3 contains 18 residues. Germline-derived CDR1 and CDR2 are MNHEY and SMNVEV (reference sequence).

V gene TRBV7-9 combines with J gene TRBJ2-5; 11 nucleotides align to TRBD2. The V and J ends lost 6 bases and 5 bases, in that order; junction bases with no gene match: 5. Looked up from germline, CDR1 is SEHNR and CDR2 is FQNEAQ (reference sequence). The CDR3 covers 14 residues. The CDR3 loop is CASRTSGSLETQYF. The DNA for the CDR3 is TGTGCCAGCAGAACTAGCGGGAGTCTTGAGACCCAGTACTTC.

The V call is TRBV27, the J call TRBJ2-7; 10 positions match TRBD2. J gave up 0 bases and V 5 bases, and 4 bases lay outside the gene matches. CDR1 is MNHEY, CDR2 SMNVEV, per germline (reference sequence). This CDR3 is 15 amino acids long. The CDR3 loop reads CASSPTSGVSYEQYF. In DNA, the CDR3 is TGTGCCAGCAGTCCAACTAGCGGGGTCTCCTACGAGCAGTACTTC.

This clone appeared a few times. This rearrangement joins TRBV2 to TRBJ2-5; 10 nucleotides align to TRBD2. There are 15 residues in the CDR3. Trimming at V came to 2 bases and at J to 5 bases, leaving 5 bases not matched to a gene. CDR1 SNHLY and CDR2 FYNNEI come from the germline V gene. In nucleotides, the CDR3 is TGTGCCAGCAGTGAACTTCTAGCGGGGGAGGAGACCCAGTACTTC. Protein product: CASSELLAGEETQYF.

The rearrangement joins TRBV11-2 to TRBJ1-2; D not certain. Trimming removed 5 bases from V and 0 bases from J, with 13 bases in between. Germline CDR1 and CDR2: SGHAT and FQNNGV. CDR3 length: 15 amino acids. The CDR3 sequence: CASSQLADTNYGYTF. The CDR3 DNA follows: TGTGCCAGCAGCCAACTCGCAGACACTAACTATGGCTACACCTTC.